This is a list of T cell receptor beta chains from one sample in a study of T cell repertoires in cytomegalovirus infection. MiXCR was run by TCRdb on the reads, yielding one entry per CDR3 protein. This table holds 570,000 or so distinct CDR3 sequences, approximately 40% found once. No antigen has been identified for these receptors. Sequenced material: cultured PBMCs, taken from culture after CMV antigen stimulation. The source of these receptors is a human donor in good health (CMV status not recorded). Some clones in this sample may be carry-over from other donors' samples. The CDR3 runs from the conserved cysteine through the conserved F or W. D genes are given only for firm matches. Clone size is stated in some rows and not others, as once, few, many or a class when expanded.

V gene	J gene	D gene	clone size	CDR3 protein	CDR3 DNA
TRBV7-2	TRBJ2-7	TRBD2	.	CASSFDSSGLGMEQYF	TGTGCCAGCAGCTTCGATTCTAGCGGACTGGGGATGGAGCAGTACTTC
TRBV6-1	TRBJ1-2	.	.	CASSEVGRFYGYTF	TGTGCCAGCAGTGAAGTAGGGCGGTTCTATGGCTACACCTTC
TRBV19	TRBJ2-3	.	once	CASTESRRDTQYF	TGTGCCAGTACGGAAAGTAGGAGGGATACGCAGTATTTT
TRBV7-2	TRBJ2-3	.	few	CASSQIWGSGTDTQYF	TGTGCCAGCAGCCAGATTTGGGGATCGGGCACAGATACGCAGTATTTT
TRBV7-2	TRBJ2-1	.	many	CASSLDVRYKYNEQFF	TGTGCCAGCAGCTTAGATGTCCGATACAAGTACAATGAGCAGTTCTTC
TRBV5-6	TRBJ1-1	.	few	CASSLGSGMGFEAFF	TGTGCCAGCAGCTTGGGATCCGGGATGGGGTTTGAAGCTTTCTTT
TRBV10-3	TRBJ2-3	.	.	CAISAEWGESTDTQYF	TGTGCCATCAGTGCGGAGTGGGGGGAGAGCACAGATACGCAGTATTTT
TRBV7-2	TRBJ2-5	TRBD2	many	CASSSQTGGGQGTQYF	TGTGCCAGCAGCTCGCAGACCGGCGGGGGGCAGGGGACCCAGTACTTC
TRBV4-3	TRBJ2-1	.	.	CASSPRTIIDEQFF	TGCGCCAGCAGCCCACGGACTATCATCGATGAGCAGTTCTTC
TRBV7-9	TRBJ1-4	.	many	CASSINRAGNEKLFF	TGTGCCAGCAGCATAAACAGGGCGGGAAATGAAAAACTGTTTTTT
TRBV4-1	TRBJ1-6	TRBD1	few	CASSQDPGTAGNSPLHF	TGCGCCAGCAGCCAAGATCCCGGGACAGCTGGTAACTCACCCCTCCACTTT
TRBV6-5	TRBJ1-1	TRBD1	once	CASSKPDRAEAFF	TGTGCCAGCAGTAAGCCGGACAGGGCTGAAGCTTTCTTT
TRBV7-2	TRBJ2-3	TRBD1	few	CASSPGTGGFHSQYF	TGTGCCAGCAGCCCAGGGACAGGGGGGTTTCATTCGCAGTATTTT
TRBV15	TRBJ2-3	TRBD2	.	CATSRDLAASTDTQYF	TGTGCCACCAGCAGAGACCTAGCGGCTAGCACAGATACGCAGTATTTT
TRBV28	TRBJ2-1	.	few	CASSLTTTEQFF	TGTGCCAGCAGTTTAACGACTACTGAGCAGTTCTTC
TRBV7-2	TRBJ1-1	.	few	CASSSVQGTYTEAFF	TGTGCCAGCAGCTCGGTACAGGGTACGTACACTGAAGCTTTCTTT
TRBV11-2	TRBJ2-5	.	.	CASSLEPGAETQYF	TGTGCCAGCAGCTTAGAGCCGGGAGCAGAGACCCAGTACTTC
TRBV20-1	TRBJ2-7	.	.	CSARKPTRGNEQYF	TGCAGTGCAAGGAAACCGACTAGAGGTAACGAGCAGTACTTC
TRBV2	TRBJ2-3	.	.	CASRSSGISTDTQYF	TGTGCCAGCAGAAGTAGCGGTATTAGCACAGATACGCAGTATTTT
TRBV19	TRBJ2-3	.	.	CASSIVGAVTDTQYF	TGTGCCAGTAGTATTGTTGGAGCGGTCACAGATACGCAGTATTTT
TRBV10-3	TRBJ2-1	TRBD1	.	CAISGATGESNEQFF	TGTGCCATCAGTGGGGCGACAGGGGAGAGCAATGAGCAGTTCTTC
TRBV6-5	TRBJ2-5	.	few	CASSYSNYPAGTQYF	TGTGCCAGCAGTTACTCGAACTACCCAGCGGGGACCCAGTACTTC
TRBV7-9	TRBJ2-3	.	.	CASSFLRTTDTQYF	TGTGCCAGCAGCTTTCTCAGGACCACAGATACGCAGTATTTT
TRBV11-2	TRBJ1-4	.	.	CASRPLVQQRGEKLFF	TGTGCCAGCAGGCCCCTCGTTCAGCAGCGGGGTGAAAAACTGTTTTTT
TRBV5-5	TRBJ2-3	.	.	CASSTLGDTQYF	TGTGCCAGCAGCACATTGGGGGATACGCAGTATTTT
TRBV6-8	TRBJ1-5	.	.	CASSYEGRSNQPQHF	TGTGCCAGCAGTTACGAGGGACGCAGCAATCAGCCCCAGCATTTT
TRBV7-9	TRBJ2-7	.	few	CASSLGGGLPTYEQYF	TGTGCCAGCAGCCTCGGAGGGGGACTGCCTACCTACGAGCAGTACTTC
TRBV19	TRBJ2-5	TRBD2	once	CASSTTGREETQYF	TGTGCCAGTAGTACCACGGGGAGGGAAGAGACCCAGTACTTC
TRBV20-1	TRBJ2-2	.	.	CSAMTVNTGELFF	TGCAGTGCCATGACGGTGAACACCGGGGAGCTGTTTTTT
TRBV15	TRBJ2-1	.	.	CATSRDWLVSHEQFF	TGTGCCACCAGCAGAGATTGGCTGGTTAGCCATGAGCAGTTCTTC
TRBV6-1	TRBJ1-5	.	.	CASGVLPQHF	TGTGCCAGCGGAGTCCTGCCCCAGCATTTT
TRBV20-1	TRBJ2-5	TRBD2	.	CSATAGLAGVLETQYF	TGCAGTGCTACCGCCGGACTAGCGGGAGTTCTGGAGACCCAGTACTTC
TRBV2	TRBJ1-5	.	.	CASSLERRAYQPQHF	TGTGCCAGCAGTCTAGAGCGGAGGGCCTATCAGCCCCAGCATTTT
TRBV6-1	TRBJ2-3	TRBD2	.	CASSGGTSVDPQYF	TGTGCCAGCAGTGGCGGGACTAGCGTAGATCCGCAGTATTTT
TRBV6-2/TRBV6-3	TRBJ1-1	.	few	CASSYRPKVVDTEAFF	TGTGCCAGCAGCTACCGCCCTAAGGTGGTAGACACTGAAGCTTTCTTT
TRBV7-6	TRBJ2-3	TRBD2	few	CASSLGLSGSRTDTQYF	TGTGCCAGCAGCTTAGGGCTTAGCGGGAGTAGGACGGATACGCAGTATTTT
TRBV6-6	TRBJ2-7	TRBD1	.	CASSASGTGSEQYF	TGTGCCAGCAGTGCTTCAGGGACAGGGTCCGAGCAGTACTTC
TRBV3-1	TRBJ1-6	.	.	CASSQEGLPNSPLHF	TGTGCCAGCAGCCAAGAGGGTCTGCCGAATTCACCCCTCCACTTT
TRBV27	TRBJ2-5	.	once	CASSLIGATGQETQYF	TGTGCCAGCAGTTTAATTGGGGCCACGGGACAAGAGACCCAGTACTTC
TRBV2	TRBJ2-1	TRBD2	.	CASHGLAGVWEQFF	TGTGCCAGCCACGGACTAGCGGGAGTATGGGAGCAGTTCTTC
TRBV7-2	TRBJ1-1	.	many	CASSLAVRTEAFF	TGTGCCAGCAGCTTAGCGGTGAGAACTGAAGCTTTCTTT
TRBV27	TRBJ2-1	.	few	CASSRPPGYSYNEQFF	TGTGCCAGCAGTCGCCCACCCGGCTACTCCTACAATGAGCAGTTCTTC
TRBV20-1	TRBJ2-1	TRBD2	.	CSATHGGAGNEQFF	TGCAGTGCTACCCACGGGGGGGCGGGCAATGAGCAGTTCTTC
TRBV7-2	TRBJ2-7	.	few	CASSQDSGLSYEQYF	TGTGCCAGCAGCCAGGATTCCGGACTCAGCTACGAGCAGTACTTC